This T cell receptor (beta chain) was identified in a study of T cells in Graves' hyperthyroidism and ophthalmopathy. Per the germline V gene, CDR1 is ENHRY and CDR2 is SYGVKD. This CDR3 is 14 amino acids long. Trimming cost V 5 bases and J 4 bases; bases outside gene matches: 7. What was amplified from RNA transcripts were TCR beta CDR3 regions. HTBI primers drove first-round RT-PCR of the TCR CDR3. TCRdb re-called the multiplex PCR reads with MiXCR, one entry per CDR3 protein. The top ten hold under 20% of the sample, which has 450,000 to 700,000 distinct CDR3 sequences, around 42% seen once. This chain connects TRBV10-3 to TRBJ1-1, with 7 bases aligning to TRBD1. This receptor was taken from an adult woman with Graves' disease, either hyperthyroidism or ophthalmopathy (not recorded which). The sequencing input was peripheral blood or thyroid tissue (not recorded which). The CDR3 DNA reads as TGTGCCATCAGTCGGACAGGATTGACCACTGAAGCTTTCTTT. This translates into CAISRTGLTTEAFF.